The 8 T cell receptor beta chains listed next were all sequenced from one sample in a study of response to subunit inactivated influenza vaccine. TCRdb passed the RT-PCR reads through MiXCR, listing each CDR3 protein once. Of 650,000 to 800,000 distinct CDR3 sequences in the sample, around 14% were seen once. The material sequenced was PBMCs from blood, taken around 14 days before vaccination. The receptors shown here come from a man aged 45-65 years who received an inactivated influenza vaccine.

Only a few counts were recorded for this clonotype. The genes are TRBV9 and TRBJ2-2; D is tentatively TRBD1 or TRBD2 (5 bases each). The CDR3 runs to 14 residues. V was clipped by 3 bases and J by 6 bases, with 12 bases between them. Per germline, CDR1 SGDLS and CDR2 YYNGEE. The chain's CDR3 is CASSGGFGAGELFF. Here the CDR3 DNA reads TGTGCCAGCAGCGGGGGCTTCGGGGCCGGGGAGCTGTTTTTT.

The V call is TRBV5-1, the J call TRBJ2-3, with 7 bases aligning to TRBD1. This CDR3 contains 15 residues. Germline loops: CDR1 SGHRS, CDR2 YFSETQ. Trimming cost V 4 bases and J 0 bases; bases outside gene matches: 5. CDR3 sequence: CASSPRGQSTDTQYF. For the CDR3, the DNA is TGCGCCAGCAGCCCCCGGGGACAGAGCACAGATACGCAGTATTTT.

In this sample, this clonotype turned up a few times. The V and J genes are TRBV30 and TRBJ2-1, with TRBD2 matching over 10 bases. Losses at the gene ends were 5 bases for V and 3 bases for J; bases not matched to a gene: 7. CDR3 length: 15 residues. From germline, CDR1 is GTSNPN and CDR2 SVGIG (reference sequence). The CDR3 loop is CAWDTGTSDYNEQFF. Here the CDR3 DNA reads TGTGCCTGGGACACCGGGACTAGCGACTACAATGAGCAGTTCTTC.

The table lists this clonotype with many counts. The J gene is TRBJ1-3, the V gene TRBV4-2; 7 positions agree with TRBD1. The germline gives CDR1 LGHNA, CDR2 YNFKEQ. This CDR3 region has 18 residues. V shed 4 bases and J 3 bases; nucleotides not matched to a gene: 15. Here the CDR3 DNA reads TGTGCCAGCAGCCCCCACCACGGGACAGACCAATTTGGAAACACCATATATTTT. The encoded protein is CASSPHHGTDQFGNTIYF.

This clonotype was counted ten times or more. The V gene is TRBV27, the J gene TRBJ1-5; D unclear. Germline V gene data show CDR1 as MNHEY and CDR2 as SMNVEV (reference sequence). V was cut by 10 bases and J by 0 bases, with 16 bases left in between. This CDR3 is 15 amino acids long. CDR3 sequence (DNA): TGTGCCACCCAACGCGTTAGGGATAGCAATCAGCCCCAGCATTTT. Translated, it gives CATQRVRDSNQPQHF.

This clonotype was counted many times. The chain employs TRBV6-1 and TRBJ2-4; D is unclear. CDR1 is MNHNS and CDR2 is SASEGT in the germline V gene. Trimming stripped 7 bases from V and 2 bases from J, with 12 bases between. This CDR3 has 14 amino acids. The CDR3 nucleotides read TGTGCCAGCACCCCGGGTACGACCAAAAACATTCAGTACTTC. The encoded protein is CASTPGTTKNIQYF.

The rearrangement links TRBV6-1 to TRBJ1-2; D perhaps matches TRBD1 (5 bases). The CDR3 runs 13 residues. Germline CDR1 reads MNHNS; CDR2 reads SASEGT. Trimming left V 5 bases short and J 7 bases short, with 14 bases between. DNA for the CDR3: TGTGCCAGCAGTCTGGGGCCTCGGACTGGCTACACCTTC. Translating gives CASSLGPRTGYTF.

At least ten counts were recorded for this clonotype. The chain carries TRBV5-1 and TRBJ2-7; possible D gene TRBD2, 6 bases. Per the germline V gene, CDR1 is SGHRS and CDR2 is YFSETQ. V was pared by 7 bases and J by 2 bases, with 16 bases between. The CDR3 has 14 residues. As DNA, the CDR3 is TGCGCCAGCTCCTCGGGGACTGAAGCCTACGAGCAGTACTTC. Translation: CASSSGTEAYEQYF.